The 31 T cell receptor beta chains below all came from one sample that was sequenced in a study of cytomegalovirus exposure and HLA in healthy donors. The PCR had 60 Vbeta and 13 Jbeta primers. The table came from immunoSEQ multiplex PCR; TCRdb's copy has only in-frame clones and leaves some out. The sample holds under 200,000 clones, roughly nine tenths seen once. Sequences were obtained from PBMCs. The receptors shown here come from a boy under 10 years old in good health and CMV-seronegative.

V gene TRBV7-2 combines with J gene TRBJ2-7, with 7 bases lining up with TRBD1. The V and J ends lost 5 bases and 5 bases, in that order; junction bases with no gene match: 6. The length of the CDR3 is 13 residues. The germline V gene has CDR1 SGHTA and CDR2 FQGNSA. The CDR3 reads CASSPKTGNEQYF. The CDR3 DNA sequence: TGTGCCAGCAGCCCAAAGACAGGGAACGAGCAGTACTTC. Based on the CDR3 plus reference TRBV7-2 and TRBJ2-7, the full variable domain is GAGVSQSPSNKVTEKGKDVELRCDPISGHTALYWYRQSLGQGLEFLIYFQGNSAPDKSGLPSDRFSAERTGGSVSTLTIQRTQQEDSAVYLCASSPKTGNEQYFGPGTRLTVT.

The chain is built from TRBV9 and TRBJ2-4, with unresolved D. V lost 0 bases, J lost 7 bases, and 5 bases lay in between. Germline loops: CDR1 SGDLS, CDR2 YYNGEE. This CDR3 is built from 12 residues. CDR3 residues: CASSVDSNIQYF. DNA of the CDR3: TGTGCCAGCAGCGTAGATAGTAACATTCAGTACTTC. Supplemented by reference TRBV9 and TRBJ2-4, the full variable domain reads DSGVTQTPKHLITATGQRVTLRCSPRSGDLSVYWYQQSLDQGLQFLIQYYNGEERAKGNILERFSAQQFPDLHSELNLSSLELGDSALYFCASSVDSNIQYFGAGTRLSVL.

The J gene is TRBJ2-5, the V gene TRBV6-5; perhaps TRBD2 as D (6 bases). The CDR3 spans 15 residues. Germline V CDR1 and CDR2: MNHEY, SVGAGI. V was cut by 2 bases and J by 5 bases, with 15 bases left in between. The DNA of the CDR3 is TGTGCCAGCAGTTACCGAAGGGGCGCGGGGGAGACCCAGTACTTC. Translated: CASSYRRGAGETQYF.

This chain uses TRBV5-4 with TRBJ1-1; 7 bases map to TRBD1. The CDR3 spans 15 residues. V shed 4 bases, J shed 0 bases, and the junction held 6 bases outside the gene matches. Germline values: CDR1 SGHNT, CDR2 YYREEE (reference sequence). In nucleotides, the CDR3 is TGTGCCAGCAGCGCCCCGGGACAGATGAACACTGAAGCTTTCTTT. Translation: CASSAPGQMNTEAFF.

The chain employs TRBV14 and TRBJ2-1; 7 bases fit TRBD2. V was pared by 4 bases and J by 9 bases, with 6 bases of the junction left unmatched. The germline V gene encodes CDR1 SGHDN and CDR2 FVKESK. This CDR3 spans 13 amino acids. Here the CDR3 reads CASSLKIAGEQFF. The DNA of the CDR3 is TGTGCCAGCAGCCTAAAAATAGCGGGTGAGCAGTTCTTC. The variable domain in full, completed from reference TRBV14 and TRBJ2-1, reads EAGVTQFPSHSVIEKGQTVTLRCDPISGHDNLYWYRRVMGKEIKFLLHFVKESKQDESGMPNNRFLAERTGGTYSTLKVQPAELEDSGVYFCASSLKIAGEQFFGPGTRLTVL.

The chain is built from TRBV5-5 and TRBJ2-7; D perhaps matches TRBD1 (5 bases). The germline V gene has CDR1 SGHKS and CDR2 YYEKEE (reference sequence). V was pared by 3 bases and J by 0 bases, with 10 bases between. The CDR3 is 14 residues long. This CDR3 reads CASSSTVHSYEQYF. In DNA form, the CDR3 reads TGTGCCAGCAGCTCGACAGTACACTCCTACGAGCAGTACTTC.

The rearrangement links TRBV19 to TRBJ2-7; TRBD2 matches 13 bases. The CDR3 has 15 amino acids. V lost 5 bases and J lost 4; bases outside the gene matches: 5. Germline CDR1 reads LNHDA; CDR2 reads SQIVND (reference sequence). In DNA form, the CDR3 reads TGTGCCAGTAGTTGGGGGACTAGCGGGGCTTACGAGCAGTACTTC. The encoded protein is CASSWGTSGAYEQYF.

This rearrangement joins TRBV11-3 to TRBJ1-1; D ambiguous. Germline V CDR1 and CDR2: SGHNT, YENEEA. The V end was cut by 2 bases, the J end by 0 bases, with 4 bases between. This CDR3 has 13 amino acids. CDR3 residues: CASSLSVNTEAFF. Here the CDR3 DNA reads TGTGCCAGCAGCTTATCAGTGAACACTGAAGCTTTCTTT.

This chain joins TRBV19 and TRBJ2-3; 9 positions match TRBD2. V was pared by 1 base and J by 4 bases, with 6 bases of the junction left unmatched. Germline loops: CDR1 LNHDA, CDR2 SQIVND (reference sequence). The CDR3 consists of 16 residues. CDR3 in amino acids: CASSIGSGSVADTQYF. The CDR3 DNA follows: TGTGCCAGTAGTATAGGTAGCGGGAGTGTAGCAGATACGCAGTATTTT.

J is TRBJ1-3 and V is TRBV21-1; the table calls TRBD1, which could not be checked here. TRBV21-1 is termed a pseudogene. CDR3 length equals 19 residues. CDR3 amino acids: CASSKVAGTGVTAGNTIYF. The CDR3 bases are TGTGCCAGCAGCAAAGTCGCTGGGACAGGGGTAACGGCTGGAAACACCATATATTTT.

The V call is TRBV6-1, the J call TRBJ1-2; 7 positions match TRBD1. Trimming took 6 bases from V and 5 from J; bases not matched to a gene: 12. Looked up from germline, CDR1 is MNHNS and CDR2 is SASEGT. The CDR3 has 15 residues. Written as DNA, the CDR3 is TGTGCCAGCAGCCGCGGGGGGACAGAATCATATGGCTACACCTTC. It encodes CASSRGGTESYGYTF.

This chain uses TRBV7-8 with TRBJ2-5; D is uncertain. CDR1 and CDR2 from the germline V gene are SGHVS and FQNEAQ. CDR3 size: 14 residues. V was pared by 1 base and J by 0 bases, with 6 bases between. Written as DNA, the CDR3 is TGTGCCAGCAGCTTAGACGCGTACCAAGAGACCCAGTACTTC. Residues: CASSLDAYQETQYF.

This clone has a single count. The chain employs TRBV9 and TRBJ1-1; D unresolved. V lost 0 bases and J lost 3, with 18 bases in between. CDR1 SGDLS and CDR2 YYNGEE come from the germline V gene. This CDR3 spans 17 amino acids. In nucleotides, the CDR3 is TGTGCCAGCAGCGTAGGTCCCGGGTTGGAGGCCCACACTGAAGCTTTCTTT. Amino acids: CASSVGPGLEAHTEAFF.

V is TRBV7-6 and J is TRBJ1-3, with 10 positions matching TRBD1. This CDR3 spans 17 amino acids. Germline V lookup: CDR1 SGHVS, CDR2 FNYEAQ. V lost 4 bases and J lost 4; bases outside the gene matches: 10. Here the CDR3 reads CASSSDPGQGRGNTIYF. The CDR3 DNA is TGTGCCAGCAGCTCAGATCCGGGACAGGGGAGGGGAAACACCATATATTTT.

This clone was detected only a few times. The V gene is TRBV6-5, the J gene TRBJ2-7, with D possibly matching TRBD1 (5 bases). The length of the CDR3 is 12 residues. The germline V gene encodes CDR1 MNHEY and CDR2 SVGAGI. CDR3: CATQGRNYEQYF. The CDR3 DNA is TGTGCTACTCAGGGCAGGAACTACGAGCAGTACTTC.

The chain combines TRBV5-4 with TRBJ1-4, with 7 bases aligning to TRBD1. The CDR3 loop spans 17 amino acids. Germline trimming cut 0 bases from V and 1 base from J; bases unmatched to any gene: 6. Germline lookup yields CDR1 SGHNT and CDR2 YYREEE (reference sequence). The CDR3 DNA reads TGTGCCAGCAGCTTGGCCGCAGGGGGAGGAACTAATGAAAAACTGTTTTTT. The encoded protein is CASSLAAGGGTNEKLFF.

The rearrangement links TRBV4-1 to TRBJ2-3; D call uncertain. Looked up from germline, CDR1 is MGHRA and CDR2 is YSYEKL. This CDR3 contains 12 residues. V was trimmed by 1 base and J by 5 bases, leaving 4 bases between them. CDR3 sequence: CASSQGGDTQYF. Written as DNA, the CDR3 is TGCGCCAGCAGCCAAGGAGGAGATACGCAGTATTTT.

The gene calls are TRBV10-3 and TRBJ2-3, with D possibly TRBD2 on 6 matching bases. Germline CDR1 is ENHRY and CDR2 is SYGVKD. The CDR3 has 15 residues. V was clipped by 4 bases and J by 0 bases, with 11 bases between them. This chain's CDR3 is CAISVGGSSTDTQYF. The CDR3 DNA is TGTGCCATCAGTGTTGGGGGGTCGAGCACAGATACGCAGTATTTT.

This clone was detected only a few times. The genes are TRBV5-5 and TRBJ1-3; 8 bases line up with TRBD1. Germline loops: CDR1 SGHKS, CDR2 YYEKEE (reference sequence). This CDR3 contains 15 residues. Unmatched junction bases numbered 2, after V lost 3 bases and J lost 0 bases. CDR3 sequence: CASSWDRYSGNTIYF. Written as DNA, the CDR3 is TGTGCCAGCAGCTGGGACAGGTACTCTGGAAACACCATATATTTT.

This clone has more than one count but fewer than ten. The chain is built from TRBV6-1 and TRBJ1-5; no clear D. From germline, CDR1 is MNHNS and CDR2 SASEGT. The CDR3 totals 13 residues. Trimming removed 5 bases from V and 5 bases from J, with 10 bases in between. The CDR3 spells CASSIGRDQPQHF. DNA of the CDR3: TGTGCCAGCAGTATCGGGAGGGATCAGCCCCAGCATTTT.

This clone was observed once. The chain uses TRBV7-9 and TRBJ1-5, with TRBD1 matching over 9 bases. The V segment lost 4 bases and the J segment 6 bases; nucleotides outside the gene matches: 4. This CDR3 is built from 14 residues. CDR1 and CDR2 from the germline V gene are SEHNR and FQNEAQ (reference sequence). The CDR3 nucleotides are TGTGCCAGCAGCTCACAGGGGGCAAGTCAGCCCCAGCATTTT. Translated: CASSSQGASQPQHF.

The rearrangement links TRBV10-3 to TRBJ2-7, with 8 bases matching TRBD1. The CDR3 has 14 residues. Germline V gene lookup returns CDR1 ENHRY and CDR2 SYGVKD. Losses at the gene ends were 6 bases for V and 0 bases for J; bases not matched to a gene: 4. This CDR3 is CAIRKTGDSYEQYF. The CDR3 DNA is TGTGCCATCAGGAAGACAGGGGACTCCTACGAGCAGTACTTC.

This sequence joins TRBV9 and TRBJ2-2, with D possibly TRBD1 on 6 matching bases. The V end lost 2 bases, the J end lost 5 bases, and 13 bases lay between the germline ends. Germline-derived CDR1 and CDR2 are SGDLS and YYNGEE. CDR3 length: 15 amino acids. CDR3 coding DNA: TGTGCCAGCAGCGTGGTACAGGGTAGGACCGGGGAGCTGTTTTTT. This translates into CASSVVQGRTGELFF.

The rearrangement joins TRBV5-1 to TRBJ2-5; weak D call: TRBD1 (5 bases). The CDR3 length is 13 residues. V was shortened by 3 bases and J by 2 bases, with 8 bases between the two germline ends. Germline CDR1 is SGHRS and CDR2 is YFSETQ. In DNA form, the CDR3 reads TGCGCCAGCAGCTACCAGGGACAAGAGACCCAGTACTTC. This gives the protein CASSYQGQETQYF.

The chain couples TRBV28 to TRBJ1-1, with D perhaps TRBD1 (6 bases). Trimming stripped 5 bases from V and 3 bases from J, with 19 bases between. The CDR3 consists of 16 residues. Germline CDR1 and CDR2: MDHEN and SYDVKM. CDR3 sequence (DNA): TGTGCCAGCAGTCTCGTCACAGGGCCGTCCGACACTGAAGCTTTCTTT. As protein: CASSLVTGPSDTEAFF.

The chain joins TRBV13 to TRBJ2-3; 12 positions match TRBD1. The V segment lost 3 bases and the J segment 4 bases; nucleotides outside the gene matches: 8. The germline V gene has CDR1 PRHDT and CDR2 FYEKMQ (reference sequence). CDR3 length: 17 amino acids. The CDR3 DNA sequence: TGTGCCAGCAGCTTGAGGGACAGGGGGCTCGGGTCAGATACGCAGTATTTT. Protein sequence: CASSLRDRGLGSDTQYF.

This clone was detected a few times. This chain uses TRBV6-1 with TRBJ1-2, with D possibly TRBD1 on 6 matching bases. The V end lost 3 bases, the J end lost 7 bases, and 18 bases lay between the germline ends. The germline V gene encodes CDR1 MNHNS and CDR2 SASEGT. This CDR3 comprises 15 residues. CDR3 in amino acids: CASSEVGGGAFGYTF. In DNA form, the CDR3 reads TGTGCCAGCAGTGAGGTCGGGGGGGGCGCATTTGGCTACACCTTC.

The chain joins TRBV27 to TRBJ1-2; D is perhaps TRBD1 (6 bases). Per the germline V gene, CDR1 is MNHEY and CDR2 is SMNVEV (reference sequence). The CDR3 loop spans 15 amino acids. Trimming shortened V by 0 bases and J by 8 bases, and 16 bases separated the two germline ends. DNA for the CDR3: TGTGCCAGCAGTTTATCTGTTGGGGGCCTTTGGGGCTACACCTTC. Its translation: CASSLSVGGLWGYTF.

The chain is built from TRBV28 and TRBJ2-7; TRBD1 matches at 7 bases. This CDR3 contains 13 residues. The V gene's germline CDR1 is MDHEN and CDR2 SYDVKM. The V segment lost 3 bases and the J segment 4 bases; nucleotides outside the gene matches: 3. The CDR3 DNA reads as TGTGCCAGCAGTTTGACGACAGGGTACGAGCAGTACTTC. It specifies CASSLTTGYEQYF.

The genes are TRBV27 and TRBJ2-1, with 12 nucleotides matching TRBD2. The CDR3 loop spans 14 amino acids. The J segment lost 7 bases and the V segment lost 5 bases, leaving 3 bases of the junction unmatched. Germline assignment: CDR1 MNHEY and CDR2 SMNVEV (reference sequence). CDR3 sequence reads: CASSRGTSGNEQFF. The CDR3 nucleotides read TGTGCCAGCAGTCGAGGGACTAGCGGGAATGAGCAGTTCTTC.

The V call is TRBV28, the J call TRBJ2-2; 8 bases fit TRBD2. The germline CDR1 and CDR2 sequences are MDHEN and SYDVKM. V dropped 4 bases and J dropped 7; count of bases not matched to a gene: 14. The CDR3 has 17 residues. CDR3 DNA sequence: TGTGCCAGCAGTTCGCCGGGTACGGGAGGGCCAGGCGGGGAGCTGTTTTTT. It codes for CASSSPGTGGPGGELFF. The full variable domain, its missing parts supplied by reference TRBV28 and TRBJ2-2, is DVKVTQSSRYLVKRTGEKVFLECVQDMDHENMFWYRQDPGLGLRLIYFSYDVKMKEKGDIPEGYSVSREKKERFSLILESASTNQTSMYLCASSSPGTGGPGGELFFGEGSRLTVL.